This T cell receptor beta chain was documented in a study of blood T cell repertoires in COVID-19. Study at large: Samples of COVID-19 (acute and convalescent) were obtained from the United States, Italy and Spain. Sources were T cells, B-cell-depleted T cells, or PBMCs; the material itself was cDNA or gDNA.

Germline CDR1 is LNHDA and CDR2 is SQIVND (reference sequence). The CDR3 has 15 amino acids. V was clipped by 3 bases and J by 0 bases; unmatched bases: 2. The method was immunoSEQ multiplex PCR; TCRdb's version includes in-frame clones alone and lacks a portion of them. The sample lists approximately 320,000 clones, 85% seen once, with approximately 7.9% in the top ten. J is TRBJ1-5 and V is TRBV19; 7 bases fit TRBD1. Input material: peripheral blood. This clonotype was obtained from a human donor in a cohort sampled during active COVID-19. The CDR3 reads CASSIKGASNQPQHF. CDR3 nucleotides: TGTGCCAGTAGTATTAAGGGGGCTAGCAATCAGCCCCAGCATTTT.